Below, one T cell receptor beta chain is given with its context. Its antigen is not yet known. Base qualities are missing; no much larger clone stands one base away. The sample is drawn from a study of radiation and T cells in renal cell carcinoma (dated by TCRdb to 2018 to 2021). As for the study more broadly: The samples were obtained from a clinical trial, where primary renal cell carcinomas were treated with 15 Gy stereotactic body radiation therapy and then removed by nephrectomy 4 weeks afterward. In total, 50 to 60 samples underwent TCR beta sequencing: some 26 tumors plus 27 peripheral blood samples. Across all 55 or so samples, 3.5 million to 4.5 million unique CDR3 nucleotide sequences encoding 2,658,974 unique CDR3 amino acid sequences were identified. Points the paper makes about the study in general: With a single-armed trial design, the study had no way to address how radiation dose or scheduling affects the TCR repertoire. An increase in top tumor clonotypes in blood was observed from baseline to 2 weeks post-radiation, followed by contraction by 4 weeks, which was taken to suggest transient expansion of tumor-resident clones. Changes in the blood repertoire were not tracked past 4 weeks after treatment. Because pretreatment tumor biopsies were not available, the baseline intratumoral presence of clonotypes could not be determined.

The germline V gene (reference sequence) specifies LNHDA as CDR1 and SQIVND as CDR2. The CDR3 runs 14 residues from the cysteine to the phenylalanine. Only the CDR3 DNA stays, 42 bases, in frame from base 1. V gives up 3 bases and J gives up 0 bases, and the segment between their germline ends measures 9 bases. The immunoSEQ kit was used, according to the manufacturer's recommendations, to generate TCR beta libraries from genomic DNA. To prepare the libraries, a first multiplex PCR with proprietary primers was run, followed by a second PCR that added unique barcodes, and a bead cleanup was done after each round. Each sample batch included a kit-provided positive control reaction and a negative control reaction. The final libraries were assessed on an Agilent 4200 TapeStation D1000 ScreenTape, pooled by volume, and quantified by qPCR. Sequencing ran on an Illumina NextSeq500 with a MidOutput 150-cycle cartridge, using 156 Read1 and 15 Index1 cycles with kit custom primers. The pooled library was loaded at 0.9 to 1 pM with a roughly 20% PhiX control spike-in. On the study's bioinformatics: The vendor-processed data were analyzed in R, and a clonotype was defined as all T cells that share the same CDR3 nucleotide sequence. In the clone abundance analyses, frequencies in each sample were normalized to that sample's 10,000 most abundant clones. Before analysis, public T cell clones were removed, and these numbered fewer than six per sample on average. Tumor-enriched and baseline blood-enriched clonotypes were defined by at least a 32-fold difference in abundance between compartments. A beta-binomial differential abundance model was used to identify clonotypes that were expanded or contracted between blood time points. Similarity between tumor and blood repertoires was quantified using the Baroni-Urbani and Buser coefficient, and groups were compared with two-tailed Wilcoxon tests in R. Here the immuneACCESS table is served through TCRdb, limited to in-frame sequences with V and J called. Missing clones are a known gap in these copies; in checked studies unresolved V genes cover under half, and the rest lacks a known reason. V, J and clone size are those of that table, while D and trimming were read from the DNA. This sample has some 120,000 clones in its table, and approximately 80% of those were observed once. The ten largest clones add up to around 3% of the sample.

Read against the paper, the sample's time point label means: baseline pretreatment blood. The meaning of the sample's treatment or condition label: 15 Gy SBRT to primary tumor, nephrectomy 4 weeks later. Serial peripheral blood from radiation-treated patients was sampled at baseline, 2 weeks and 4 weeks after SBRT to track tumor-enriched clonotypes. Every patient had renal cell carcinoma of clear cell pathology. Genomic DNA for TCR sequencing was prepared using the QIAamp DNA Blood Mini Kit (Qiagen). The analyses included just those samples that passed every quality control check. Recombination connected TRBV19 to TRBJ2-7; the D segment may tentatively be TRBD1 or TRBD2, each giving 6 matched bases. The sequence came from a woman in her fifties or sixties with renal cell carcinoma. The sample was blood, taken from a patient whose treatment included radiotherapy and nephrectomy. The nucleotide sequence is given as TGTGCCAGTAGTATGGGGGGCAGCTCCTACGAGCAGTACTTC. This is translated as CASSMGGSSYEQYF. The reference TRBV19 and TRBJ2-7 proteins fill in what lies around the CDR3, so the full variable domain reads DGGITQSPKYLFRKEGQNVTLSCEQNLNHDAMYWYRQDPGQGLRLIYYSQIVNDFQKGDIAEGYSVSREKKESFPLTVTSAQKNPTAFYLCASSMGGSSYEQYFGPGTRLTVT.